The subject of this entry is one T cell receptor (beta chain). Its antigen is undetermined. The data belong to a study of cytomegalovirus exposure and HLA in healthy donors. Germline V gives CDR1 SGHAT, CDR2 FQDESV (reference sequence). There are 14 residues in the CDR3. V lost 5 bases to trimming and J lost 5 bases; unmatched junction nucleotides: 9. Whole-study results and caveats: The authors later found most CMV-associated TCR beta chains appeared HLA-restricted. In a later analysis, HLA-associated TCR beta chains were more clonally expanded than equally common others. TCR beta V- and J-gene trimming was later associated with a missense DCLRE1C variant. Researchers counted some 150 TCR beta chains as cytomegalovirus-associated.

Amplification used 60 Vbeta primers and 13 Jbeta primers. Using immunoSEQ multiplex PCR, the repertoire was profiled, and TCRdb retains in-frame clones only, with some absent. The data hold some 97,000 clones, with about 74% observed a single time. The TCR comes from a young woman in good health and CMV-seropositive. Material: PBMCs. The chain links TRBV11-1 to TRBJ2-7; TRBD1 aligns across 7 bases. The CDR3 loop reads CASSDEDRKNEQYF. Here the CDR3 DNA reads TGTGCCAGCAGCGACGAGGACAGGAAGAACGAGCAGTACTTC.